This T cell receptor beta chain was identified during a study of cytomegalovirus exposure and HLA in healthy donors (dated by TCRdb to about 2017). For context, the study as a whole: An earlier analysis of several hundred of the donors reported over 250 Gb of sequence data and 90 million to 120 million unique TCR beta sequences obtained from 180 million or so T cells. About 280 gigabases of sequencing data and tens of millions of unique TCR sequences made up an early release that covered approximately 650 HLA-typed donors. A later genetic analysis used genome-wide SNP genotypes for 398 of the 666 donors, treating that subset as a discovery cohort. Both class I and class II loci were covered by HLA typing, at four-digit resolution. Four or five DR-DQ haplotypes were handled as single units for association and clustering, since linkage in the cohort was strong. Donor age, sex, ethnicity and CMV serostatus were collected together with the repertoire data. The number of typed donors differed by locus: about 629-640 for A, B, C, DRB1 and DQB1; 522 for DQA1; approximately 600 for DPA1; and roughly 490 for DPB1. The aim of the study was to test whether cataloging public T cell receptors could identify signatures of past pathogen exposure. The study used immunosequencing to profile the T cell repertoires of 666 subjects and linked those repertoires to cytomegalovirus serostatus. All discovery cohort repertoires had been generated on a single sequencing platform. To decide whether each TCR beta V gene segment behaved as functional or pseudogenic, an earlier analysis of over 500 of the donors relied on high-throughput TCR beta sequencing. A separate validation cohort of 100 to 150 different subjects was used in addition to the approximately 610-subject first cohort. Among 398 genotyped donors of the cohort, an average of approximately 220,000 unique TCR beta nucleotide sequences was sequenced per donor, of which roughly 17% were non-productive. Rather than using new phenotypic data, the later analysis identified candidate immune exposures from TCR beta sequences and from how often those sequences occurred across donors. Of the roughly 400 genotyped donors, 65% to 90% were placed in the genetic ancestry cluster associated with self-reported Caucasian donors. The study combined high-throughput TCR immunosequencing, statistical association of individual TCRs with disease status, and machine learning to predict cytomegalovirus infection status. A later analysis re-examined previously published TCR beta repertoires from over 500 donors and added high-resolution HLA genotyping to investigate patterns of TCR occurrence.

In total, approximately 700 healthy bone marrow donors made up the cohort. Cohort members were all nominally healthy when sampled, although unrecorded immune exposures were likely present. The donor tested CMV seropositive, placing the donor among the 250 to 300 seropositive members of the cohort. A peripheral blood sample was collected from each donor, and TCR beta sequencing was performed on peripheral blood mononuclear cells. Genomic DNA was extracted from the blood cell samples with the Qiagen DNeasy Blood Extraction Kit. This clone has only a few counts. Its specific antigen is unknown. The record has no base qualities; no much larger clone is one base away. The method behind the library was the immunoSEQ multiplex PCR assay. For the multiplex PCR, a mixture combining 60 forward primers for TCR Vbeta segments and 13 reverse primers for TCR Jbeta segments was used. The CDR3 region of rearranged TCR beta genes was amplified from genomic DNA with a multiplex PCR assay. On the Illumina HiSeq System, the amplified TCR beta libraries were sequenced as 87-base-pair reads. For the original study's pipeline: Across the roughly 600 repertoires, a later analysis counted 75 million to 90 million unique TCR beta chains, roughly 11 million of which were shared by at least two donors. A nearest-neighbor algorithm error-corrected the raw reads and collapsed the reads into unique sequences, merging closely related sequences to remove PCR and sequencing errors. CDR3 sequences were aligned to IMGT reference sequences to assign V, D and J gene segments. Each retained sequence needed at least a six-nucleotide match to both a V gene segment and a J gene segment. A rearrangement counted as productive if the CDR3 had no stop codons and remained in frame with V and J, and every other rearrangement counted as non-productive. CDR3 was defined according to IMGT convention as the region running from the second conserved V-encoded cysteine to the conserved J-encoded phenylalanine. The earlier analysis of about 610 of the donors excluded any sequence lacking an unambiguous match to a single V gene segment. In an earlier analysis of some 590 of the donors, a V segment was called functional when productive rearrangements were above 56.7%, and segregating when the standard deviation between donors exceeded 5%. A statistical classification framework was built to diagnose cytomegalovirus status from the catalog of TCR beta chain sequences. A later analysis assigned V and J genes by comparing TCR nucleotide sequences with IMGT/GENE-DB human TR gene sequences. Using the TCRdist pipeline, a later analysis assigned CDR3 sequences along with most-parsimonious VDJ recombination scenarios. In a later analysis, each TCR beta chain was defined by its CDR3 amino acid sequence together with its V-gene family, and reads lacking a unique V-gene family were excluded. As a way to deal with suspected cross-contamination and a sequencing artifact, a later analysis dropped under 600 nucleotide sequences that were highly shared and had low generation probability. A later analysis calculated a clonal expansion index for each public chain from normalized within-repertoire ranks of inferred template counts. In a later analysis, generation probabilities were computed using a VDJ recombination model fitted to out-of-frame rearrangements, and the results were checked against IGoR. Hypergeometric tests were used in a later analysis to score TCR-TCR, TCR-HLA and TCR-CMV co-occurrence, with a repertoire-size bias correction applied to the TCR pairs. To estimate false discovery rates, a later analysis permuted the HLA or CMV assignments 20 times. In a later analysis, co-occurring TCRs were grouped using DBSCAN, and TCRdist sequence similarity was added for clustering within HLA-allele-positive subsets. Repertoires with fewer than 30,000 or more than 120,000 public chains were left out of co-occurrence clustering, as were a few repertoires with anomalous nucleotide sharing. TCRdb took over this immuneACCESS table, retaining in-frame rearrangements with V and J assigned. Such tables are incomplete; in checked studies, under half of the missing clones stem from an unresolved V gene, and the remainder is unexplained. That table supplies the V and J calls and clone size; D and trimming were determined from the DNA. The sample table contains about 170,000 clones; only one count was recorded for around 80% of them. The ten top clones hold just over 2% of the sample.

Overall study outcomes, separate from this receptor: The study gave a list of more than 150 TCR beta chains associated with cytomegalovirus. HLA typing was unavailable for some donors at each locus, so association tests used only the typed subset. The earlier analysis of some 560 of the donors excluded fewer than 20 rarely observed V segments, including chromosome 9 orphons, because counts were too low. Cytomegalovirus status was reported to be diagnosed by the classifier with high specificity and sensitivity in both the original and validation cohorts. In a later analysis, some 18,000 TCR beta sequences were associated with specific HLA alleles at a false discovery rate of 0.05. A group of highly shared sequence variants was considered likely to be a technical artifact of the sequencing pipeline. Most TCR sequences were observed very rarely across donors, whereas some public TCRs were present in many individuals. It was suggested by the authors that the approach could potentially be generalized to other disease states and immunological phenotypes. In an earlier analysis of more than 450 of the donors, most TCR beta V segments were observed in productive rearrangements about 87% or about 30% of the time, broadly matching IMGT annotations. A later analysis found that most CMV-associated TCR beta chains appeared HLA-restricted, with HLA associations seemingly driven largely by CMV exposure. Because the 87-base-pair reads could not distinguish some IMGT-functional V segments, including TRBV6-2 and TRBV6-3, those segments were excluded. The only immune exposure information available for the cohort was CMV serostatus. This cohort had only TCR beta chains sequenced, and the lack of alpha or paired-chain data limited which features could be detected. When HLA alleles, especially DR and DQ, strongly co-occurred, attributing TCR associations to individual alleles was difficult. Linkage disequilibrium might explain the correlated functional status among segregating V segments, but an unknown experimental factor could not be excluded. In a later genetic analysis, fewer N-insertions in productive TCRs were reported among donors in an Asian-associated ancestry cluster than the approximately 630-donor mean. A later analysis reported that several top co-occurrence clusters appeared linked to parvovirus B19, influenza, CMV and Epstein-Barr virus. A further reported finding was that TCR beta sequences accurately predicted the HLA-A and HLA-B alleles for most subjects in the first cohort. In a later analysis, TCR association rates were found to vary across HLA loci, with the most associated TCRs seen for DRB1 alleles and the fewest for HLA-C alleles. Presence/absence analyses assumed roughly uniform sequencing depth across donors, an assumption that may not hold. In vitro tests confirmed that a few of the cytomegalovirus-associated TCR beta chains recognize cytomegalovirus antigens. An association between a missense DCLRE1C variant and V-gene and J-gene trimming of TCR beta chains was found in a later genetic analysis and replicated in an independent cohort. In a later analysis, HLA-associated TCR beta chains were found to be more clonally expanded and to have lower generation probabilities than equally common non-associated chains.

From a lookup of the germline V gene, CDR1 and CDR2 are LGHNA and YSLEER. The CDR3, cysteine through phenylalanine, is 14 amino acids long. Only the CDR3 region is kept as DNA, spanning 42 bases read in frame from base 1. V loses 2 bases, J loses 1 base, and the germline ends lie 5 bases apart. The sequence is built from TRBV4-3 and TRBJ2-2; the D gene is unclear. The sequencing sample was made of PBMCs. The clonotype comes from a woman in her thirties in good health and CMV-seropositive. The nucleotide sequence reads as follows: TGCGCCAGCAGCCAATTCCAGAACACCGGGGAGCTGTTTTTT. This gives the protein CASSQFQNTGELFF.